One and the same sample provided the 20 T cell receptor beta chains below, sequenced in a study of blood T cell repertoires in COVID-19. The assay was immunoSEQ multiplex PCR, and TCRdb's table has in-frame clones only and misses some. The sample consists of roughly 250,000 clones, around 89% of them appearing once. Input material: peripheral blood. These receptors were obtained from a young man with acute or convalescent COVID-19.

This rearrangement joins TRBV25-1 to TRBJ1-2; D might be TRBD1 (6 bases). This CDR3 spans 15 amino acids. From germline, CDR1 is MGHDK and CDR2 SYGVNS. Trimming shortened V by 3 bases and J by 4 bases, and 15 bases separated the two germline ends. CDR3 in amino acids: CASSETRTVGYGYTF. For the CDR3, the DNA is TGTGCCAGCAGTGAGACAAGGACAGTCGGCTATGGCTACACCTTC.

The chain carries TRBV28 and TRBJ1-6, with D perhaps matching TRBD1 (5 bases). Trimming removed 7 bases from V and 8 bases from J, with 15 bases in between. The CDR3 is made up of 14 amino acids. The germline V gene has CDR1 MDHEN and CDR2 SYDVKM. Written as DNA, the CDR3 is TGTGCCAGCAAAGTCCACAGGTCGGATTCACCCCTCCACTTT. Translation: CASKVHRSDSPLHF.

The rearrangement uses TRBV28 and TRBJ1-5, with TRBD1 as a possible D gene (6 bases). Germline V gene sequence: CDR1 MDHEN, CDR2 SYDVKM. The CDR3 is made up of 12 amino acids. The ends were cut back, 8 bases at V and 2 bases at J, with 7 bases in the middle. The CDR3 sequence is CASYRGNQPQHF. The CDR3 DNA is TGTGCCAGCTACAGGGGCAATCAGCCCCAGCATTTT.

The rearrangement joins TRBV15 to TRBJ2-7; D is undetermined. Germline values: CDR1 LNHNV, CDR2 YYDKDF (reference sequence). Trimming removed 1 base at V and 3 bases at J, with 10 bases between. This CDR3 is built from 14 residues. DNA of the CDR3: TGTGCCACCAGCAGAGCGGGTCACCTCTACGAGCAGTACTTC. It translates to CATSRAGHLYEQYF.

The chain links TRBV7-3 to TRBJ1-6; 7 nucleotides align to TRBD1. J gave up 5 bases and V 0 bases, and 4 bases lay outside the gene matches. The germline CDR1 and CDR2 sequences are SGHTA and FQGTGA. The CDR3 consists of 16 residues. CDR3 loop: CASSLTWDRNNSPLHF. The CDR3 DNA follows: TGTGCCAGCAGCTTAACGTGGGACAGAAATAATTCACCCCTCCACTTT.

This rearrangement joins TRBV3-1 (or the pseudogene TRBV3-2) to TRBJ1-6; D might be TRBD1 (5 bases). Germline V gives CDR1 LGHDT, CDR2 YNNKEL (reference sequence). The CDR3 runs to 17 residues. Trimming took 3 bases from V and 7 from J, leaving 19 bases between them. The chain's CDR3 is CASSHGGGGRGNSPLHF. Here the CDR3 DNA reads TGTGCCAGCAGCCACGGCGGCGGAGGGCGGGGGAATTCACCCCTCCACTTT.

The chain is built from TRBV6-5 and TRBJ2-3; D may be TRBD1 (6 bases). In germline, CDR1 is MNHEY, CDR2 SVGAGI. CDR3 length: 12 residues. V gave up 4 bases and J gave up 11 bases, with 13 bases separating them. This chain's CDR3 is CASSSGDHKQYF. For the CDR3, the DNA is TGTGCCAGCAGTTCAGGGGACCACAAGCAGTATTTT.

The gene calls are TRBV25-1 and TRBJ1-1; no clear D gene. The CDR3 totals 12 residues. Germline loops: CDR1 MGHDK, CDR2 SYGVNS. V was shortened by 3 bases and J by 5 bases, with 7 bases between the two germline ends. This CDR3 reads CASSDRWTEAFF. CDR3 sequence (DNA): TGTGCCAGCAGTGACAGGTGGACTGAAGCTTTCTTT.

J is TRBJ2-1 and V is TRBV9, with 8 positions matching TRBD1. The J segment lost 7 bases and the V segment lost 8 bases, leaving 14 bases of the junction unmatched. The CDR3 length is 15 residues. From germline, CDR1 is SGDLS and CDR2 YYNGEE. In DNA form, the CDR3 reads TGTGCCAGGGACAGGGCTGGGGGGCCTGAAAATGAGCAGTTCTTC. This codes for CARDRAGGPENEQFF.

CDR3 amino acids: CASSTQVKNTEAFF. Written as DNA, the CDR3 is TGTGCCAGCAGTACTCAGGTGAAGAACACTGAAGCTTTCTTT. V gene TRBV6-5 combines with J gene TRBJ1-1; no reliable D call. The length of the CDR3 is 14 residues. Germline V gene lookup returns CDR1 MNHEY and CDR2 SVGAGI. V lost 5 bases, J lost 1 base, and 11 bases lay in between.

The rearrangement joins TRBV19 to TRBJ1-5; D gene ambiguous. V gave up 11 bases and J gave up 7 bases, with 15 bases separating them. This CDR3 is 12 amino acids long. The germline CDR1 and CDR2 sequences are LNHDA and SQIVND (reference sequence). The CDR3 region has the DNA TGTGCCTCGAGGTCAACAAGCCAGCCCCAGCATTTT. The encoded protein is CASRSTSQPQHF.

This clone occurred once. The gene calls are TRBV10-2 and TRBJ1-2; no firm D call. Germline V CDR1 and CDR2: WSHSY, SAAADI. There are 13 residues in the CDR3. V gave up 7 bases and J gave up 4 bases, with 13 bases separating them. The CDR3 DNA is TGCGCCAGCACCGCGGGAGGCTCCTATGGCTACACCTTC. Its protein product is CASTAGGSYGYTF.

The gene calls are TRBV19 and TRBJ2-1; 9 nucleotides match TRBD2. The junction had 7 bases not matched to a gene; V was cut back by 1 base and J by 0 bases. Germline V gene data show CDR1 as LNHDA and CDR2 as SQIVND (reference sequence). The CDR3 is made up of 18 amino acids. Here the CDR3 DNA reads TGTGCCAGTAGTATAGCCCCTAGCGGGGTTCCCTCCTACAATGAGCAGTTCTTC. Encoded protein: CASSIAPSGVPSYNEQFF. Based on the CDR3 plus reference TRBV19 and TRBJ2-1, the full variable domain is DGGITQSPKYLFRKEGQNVTLSCEQNLNHDAMYWYRQDPGQGLRLIYYSQIVNDFQKGDIAEGYSVSREKKESFPLTVTSAQKNPTAFYLCASSIAPSGVPSYNEQFFGPGTRLTVL.

The J gene is TRBJ2-2, the V gene TRBV11-3; D is perhaps TRBD1 (5 bases). CDR1 is SGHNT, CDR2 YENEEA, per germline. This CDR3 spans 16 amino acids. With 0 bases removed from V and 7 bases from J, the gap between germline ends came to 15 bases. CDR3 coding DNA: TGTGCCAGCAGCTTAGATTATCCCTTCAGGGTCGGGGAGCTGTTTTTT. Protein product: CASSLDYPFRVGELFF.

The chain combines TRBV4-1 with TRBJ2-1, with 12 bases aligning to TRBD2. CDR3 length: 17 amino acids. J gave up 9 bases and V 3 bases, and 12 bases lay outside the gene matches. Per germline, CDR1 MGHRA and CDR2 YSYEKL. The CDR3 coding sequence is TGCGCCAGCAGCCACCGATTGTTGCTAGCGGGAGGGGGTGAGCAGTTCTTC. It yields the protein CASSHRLLLAGGGEQFF.

The CDR3 here is CASSNQGAGANVLTF. CDR3 in DNA: TGTGCCAGCAGCAACCAAGGAGCTGGGGCCAACGTCCTGACTTTC. This sequence joins TRBV7-9 and TRBJ2-6; D unresolved. This CDR3 spans 15 amino acids. From germline, CDR1 is SEHNR and CDR2 FQNEAQ (reference sequence). Trimming stripped 5 bases from V and 2 bases from J, with 10 bases between. Full variable domain (remainder filled in from reference TRBV7-9 and TRBJ2-6): DTGVSQNPRHKITKRGQNVTFRCDPISEHNRLYWYRQTLGQGPEFLTYFQNEAQLEKSRLLSDRFSAERPKGSFSTLEIQRTEQGDSAMYLCASSNQGAGANVLTFGAGSRLTVL.

The J gene is TRBJ2-3, the V gene TRBV9; 8 bases map to TRBD2. Germline values: CDR1 SGDLS, CDR2 YYNGEE. V was clipped by 4 bases and J by 8 bases; unmatched bases: 3. CDR3 length: 12 residues. The CDR3 is CASSPGGSTQYF. The CDR3 DNA reads as TGTGCCAGCAGCCCGGGGGGGTCTACGCAGTATTTT.

The chain recombines TRBV29-1 with TRBJ2-2, with 9 bases lining up with TRBD2. Per germline, CDR1 SQVTM and CDR2 ANQGSEA. The CDR3 runs 14 residues. V lost 5 bases, J lost 5 bases, and 6 bases stayed unmatched. The CDR3 DNA reads as TGCAGCGTTATAGCGGGAGTAGGGACCGGGGAGCTGTTTTTT. Translation gives CSVIAGVGTGELFF.

The chain carries TRBV2 and TRBJ1-5; D is perhaps TRBD1 (6 bases). This CDR3 has 15 residues. The germline gives CDR1 SNHLY, CDR2 FYNNEI. The V end was cut by 8 bases, the J end by 4 bases, with 18 bases between. The CDR3 region is CASSPQGLVNQPQHF. For the CDR3, the DNA is TGTGCCAGCTCACCCCAGGGGCTGGTGAATCAGCCCCAGCATTTT.

The CDR3 reads CASSLDDRGSNQPQHF. DNA for the CDR3: TGTGCCAGCAGTTTAGACGACAGGGGTAGCAATCAGCCCCAGCATTTT. The J gene is TRBJ1-5, the V gene TRBV28, with TRBD1 matching 8 bases. Per the germline V gene, CDR1 is MDHEN and CDR2 is SYDVKM. CDR3 length: 16 amino acids. Losses at the gene ends were 2 bases for V and 0 bases for J; bases not matched to a gene: 3.